A selection of T cell receptor beta chains follows, all from one sample in a study of T-cell reconstitution after alpha-beta-depleted transplantation in children. TCRdb used MiXCR to reprocess the PCR reads, holding one entry per CDR3 protein. Found here are a few hundred thousand distinct CDR3 sequences, 10% to 15% of them singletons; the top ten hold 2.2%. The specimen was PBMCs, mostly from graft donor cells, collected 360 days after TCRalphabeta/CD19-depleted stem cell transplant. Receptors were obtained from a male patient under 18 who had a stem cell transplant for acute myeloid leukemia, so the T cells may come from the graft donor. CDR3s include the opening cysteine and the closing phenylalanine or tryptophan. A D gene is named only where the DNA matches it firmly. Clone sizes are given selectively: once, few, many, or a class where the clone is expanded.

abundance	d_gene	v_gene	j_gene	CDR3nt	CDR3aa
few	TRBD1	TRBV20-1	TRBJ2-5	TGCAGTGCTAGCCGCACGACAGGGTGGGAGACCCAGTACTTC	CSASRTTGWETQYF
NA	NA	TRBV25-1	TRBJ2-1	TGTGCCAGCAGTGAGGCCGACAAGGCCCCCTACAATGAGCAGTTCTTC	CASSEADKAPYNEQFF
few	TRBD1	TRBV28	TRBJ2-1	TGTGCCAGCAGTTCGGGACAGGCCAATGAGCAGTTCTTC	CASSSGQANEQFF
NA	TRBD1	TRBV29-1	TRBJ1-1	TGCAGCGTGTCCCGGGACAGGTCCCGGAGTTTAGCTTTCTTT	CSVSRDRSRSLAFF
NA	NA	TRBV28	TRBJ1-5	TGTGCCGGGAGAGGGGTTCTTAGCAATCAGCCCCAGCATTTT	CAGRGVLSNQPQHF
many	NA	TRBV20-1	TRBJ2-5	TGCAGTGCGACGGGACTTCAAGAGACCCAGTACTTC	CSATGLQETQYF
few	NA	TRBV29-1	TRBJ1-1	TGCAGCGGCCTCATTTGGGGGAGGGACACTGAAGCTTTCTTT	CSGLIWGRDTEAFF
NA	TRBD1	TRBV4-3	TRBJ2-3	TGCGCCAGCAGCCAAGGGACAGGGGGTGGCACAGATACGCAGTATTTT	CASSQGTGGGTDTQYF
NA	NA	TRBV7-3	TRBJ2-1	TGTGCCAGCAGATTAAGGCCGGGGATCGACTACAATGAGCAGTTCTTC	CASRLRPGIDYNEQFF
NA	NA	TRBV5-1	TRBJ1-5	TGCGCCAGCAGCTTGGAATCCAGGCTTCAGCCCCAGCATTTT	CASSLESRLQPQHF
NA	NA	TRBV7-2	TRBJ1-5	TGTGCCAGCAGACCGAAAGGGAGCCAAAATCAGCCCCAGCATTTT	CASRPKGSQNQPQHF
few	TRBD2	TRBV19	TRBJ2-1	TGTGCCAGTAGTATAATGGCTAGCGGAAGTAATGAGCAGTTCTTC	CASSIMASGSNEQFF
few	TRBD2	TRBV4-3	TRBJ2-7	TGCGCCAGCAGCCAAGCCAGGGGACTAGCGGTCTACGAGCAGTACTTC	CASSQARGLAVYEQYF
NA	TRBD2	TRBV28	TRBJ2-1	TGTGCCAGCAGTCCCCAATACTCCGGGACTAGCGTATACTCCTACAATGAGCAGTTCTTC	CASSPQYSGTSVYSYNEQFF
few	TRBD1	TRBV18	TRBJ2-3	TGTGCCAGCTCACCAATACCGGGACAGGGGCGGACAGATACGCAGTATTTT	CASSPIPGQGRTDTQYF
NA	TRBD2	TRBV20-1	TRBJ2-3	TGCAGTGCTACTAGCGGGAGTGTTCCCGGGGTCGGCCTGACAGATACGCAGTATTTT	CSATSGSVPGVGLTDTQYF
NA	NA	TRBV2	TRBJ2-7	TGTGCCAGCAGGGACAGCGGGGACTCCTACGAGCAGTACTTC	CASRDSGDSYEQYF
NA	NA	TRBV2	TRBJ2-1	TGTGCCAGCAGTGAAAGGGGGCGGGAGACGAGCGATGAGCAGTTCTTC	CASSERGRETSDEQFF
many	TRBD2	TRBV19	TRBJ2-1	TGTGCCAGTAGTGTAAGAGGACTAGCGGGAGGCAAGTTCTTC	CASSVRGLAGGKFF
few	TRBD2	TRBV28	TRBJ2-1	TGTGCCAGCAGTTCCTCCCAAGCGGGAGTTAGGAACAATGAGCAGTTCTTC	CASSSSQAGVRNNEQFF
NA	TRBD2	TRBV15	TRBJ2-5	TGTGCCACCAGCATTTCCGGGGGGTCGGGAGAGACCCAGTACTTC	CATSISGGSGETQYF
few	TRBD2	TRBV20-1	TRBJ2-1	TGCAGTGCTAGGGACTATCGGGAGGGGTCCTACAATGAGCAGTTCTTC	CSARDYREGSYNEQFF